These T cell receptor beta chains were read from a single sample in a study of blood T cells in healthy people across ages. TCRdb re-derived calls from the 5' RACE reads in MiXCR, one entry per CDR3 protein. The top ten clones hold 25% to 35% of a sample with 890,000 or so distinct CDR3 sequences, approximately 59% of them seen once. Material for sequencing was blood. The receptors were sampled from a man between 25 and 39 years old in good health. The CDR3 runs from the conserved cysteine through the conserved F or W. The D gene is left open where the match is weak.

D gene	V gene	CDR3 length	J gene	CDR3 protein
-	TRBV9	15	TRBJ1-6	CASSGGQGDHSPLHF
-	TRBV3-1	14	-	CASSHPESQETQYF
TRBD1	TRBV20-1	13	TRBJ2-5	CSAQGQGTVEQYF
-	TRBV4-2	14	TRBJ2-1	CASSQDQRPGQQFF
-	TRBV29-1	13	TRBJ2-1	CSVGRGYTREQFF
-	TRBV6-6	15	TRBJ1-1	CASSYRLSEGTEAFF
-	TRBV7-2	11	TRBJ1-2	CASSLRVGYTF
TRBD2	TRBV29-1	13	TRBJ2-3	CSVDAGVTDTQYF
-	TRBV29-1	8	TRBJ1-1	CSDGEAFF
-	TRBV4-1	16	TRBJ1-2	CASSQEPDTSNYGYTF
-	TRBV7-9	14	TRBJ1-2	CASSVSGTSDGYTF
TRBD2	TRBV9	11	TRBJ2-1	CASSAGGEQFF
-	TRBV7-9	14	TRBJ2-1	CASSSGFSYNEQFF
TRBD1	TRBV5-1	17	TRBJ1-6	CASSLDRGYSKNSPLHF
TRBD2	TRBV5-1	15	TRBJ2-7	CASSLGSSGYYEQYF
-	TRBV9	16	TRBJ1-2	CASSVGGGAASGGYTF
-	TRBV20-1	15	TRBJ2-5	CSARDLLRSGETQYF
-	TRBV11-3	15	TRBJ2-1	CASSLAGDFYNEQFF
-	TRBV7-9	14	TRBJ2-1	CASRHLGLDNEQFF
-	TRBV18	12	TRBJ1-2	CASAPPDSGYTF
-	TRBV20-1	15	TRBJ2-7	CSAREEGGPSYEQYF
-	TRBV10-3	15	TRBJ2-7	CAISEGAAGPYEQYF
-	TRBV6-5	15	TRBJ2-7	CASSQSGPGRGEQYF
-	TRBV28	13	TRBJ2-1	CASSFETHNEQFF
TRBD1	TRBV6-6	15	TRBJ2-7	CASSVLGQGADEQYF
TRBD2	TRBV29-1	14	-	CSVEGLAGKNEQFF
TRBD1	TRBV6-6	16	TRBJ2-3	CASRPPGTGGTDTQYF
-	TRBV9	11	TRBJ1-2	CASLSNYGYTF
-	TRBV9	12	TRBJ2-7	CASSLDWSEQYF
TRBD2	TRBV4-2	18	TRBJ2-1	CASSQMPQRGSSYNEQFF
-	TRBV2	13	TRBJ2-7	CASSRAGGGLQYF
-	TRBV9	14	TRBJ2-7	CASSQGQSSYEQYF